The 30 T cell receptor beta chains given below trace back to one sample, sequenced in a study of quantifying T cell responses using KT2 cells. Across the whole study: Reverse transcription used primers in the TCR alpha and beta constant regions.

An oligo carrying a UMI was ligated to the cDNA 3' end. The first PCR ran roughly 4 cycles with an equimolar RC1.1 and RC1.2 beta primer mix. TCRdb used MiXCR to reprocess the UMI-ligation and nested PCR reads, holding one entry per CDR3 protein. Found here are approximately 46,000 distinct CDR3 sequences, roughly 10% of them singletons; the top ten hold about 10%. The sample taken for sequencing was PBMCs spiked with cells of the T cell clone KT2. The receptors were sampled from a human donor.

This sequence joins TRBV4-2 and TRBJ1-5, with no clear D. V dropped 0 bases and J dropped 5 bases, with 5 bases sitting between them. The CDR3 sequence is 13 residues long. Germline assignment: CDR1 LGHNA and CDR2 YNFKEQ. CDR3 region: CASSQDRDQPQHF. The CDR3 DNA reads as TGTGCCAGCAGCCAAGATCGGGATCAGCCCCAGCATTTT.

The genes are TRBV4-1 and TRBJ1-1; D may be TRBD1 (6 bases). Germline V lookup: CDR1 MGHRA, CDR2 YSYEKL. The CDR3 covers 17 residues. Between the trimmed V and J ends, which lost 2 bases and 2 bases, there was a span of 18 bases. DNA of the CDR3: TGCGCCAGCAGCCAATTACACCTCACAGGGACCAACACTGAAGCTTTCTTT. Its protein is CASSQLHLTGTNTEAFF.

J is TRBJ2-7 and V is TRBV27; 11 positions agree with TRBD2. Germline CDR1 MNHEY, CDR2 SMNVEV (reference sequence). The CDR3 length is 15 residues. Trimming cost V 5 bases and J 3 bases; bases outside gene matches: 6. The CDR3 loop reads CASSVVAGGGYEQYF. CDR3 nucleotides: TGTGCCAGCAGTGTGGTAGCGGGAGGGGGCTACGAGCAGTACTTC.

V gene TRBV7-6 combines with J gene TRBJ2-1; 9 nucleotides align to TRBD2. V was clipped by 4 bases and J by 9 bases; unmatched bases: 10. CDR3 size: 15 residues. Germline CDR1 is SGHVS and CDR2 is FNYEAQ. The CDR3 DNA follows: TGTGCCAGCAGCTCGGGACTAGCTCATACTGGTGAGCAGTTCTTC. It yields the protein CASSSGLAHTGEQFF. Full variable domain (missing parts from reference TRBV7-6 and TRBJ2-1): GAGVSQSPRYKVTKRGQDVALRCDPISGHVSLYWYRQALGQGPEFLTYFNYEAQQDKSGLPNDRFSAERPEGSISTLTIQRTEQRDSAMYRCASSSGLAHTGEQFFGPGTRLTVL.

The J gene is TRBJ2-5, the V gene TRBV5-4, with D perhaps matching TRBD1 or TRBD2 (5 bases each). V was cut by 4 bases and J by 1 base, with 17 bases left in between. Germline assignment: CDR1 SGHNT and CDR2 YYREEE (reference sequence). The CDR3 is 16 residues long. CDR3 bases: TGTGCCAGCAGCCCGAGGGGTATAGGCTCCCAAGAGACCCAGTACTTC. Protein product: CASSPRGIGSQETQYF.

This clonotype was seen ten or more times. The chain joins TRBV6-5 to TRBJ2-1, with D perhaps matching TRBD1 (6 bases). Germline V CDR1 and CDR2: MNHEY, SVGAGI. The CDR3 is made up of 16 amino acids. V lost 0 bases, J lost 3 bases, and 12 bases lay in between. In nucleotides, the CDR3 is TGTGCCAGCAGTTACTCGTCGGTCAGGGGCTACAATGAGCAGTTCTTC. Translation gives CASSYSSVRGYNEQFF.

By sample share, this clonotype is medium-sized (0.01 to 0.1%). The CDR3 region is CSGGAEGTYEQYF. DNA for the CDR3: TGCAGCGGGGGCGCGGAAGGTACCTACGAGCAGTACTTC. The V gene is TRBV20-1, the J gene TRBJ2-7, with D possibly being TRBD1 or TRBD2 (6 bases each). CDR3 length: 13 residues. Germline V CDR1 and CDR2: DFQATT, SNEGSKA (reference sequence).

This clonotype was counted at least ten times. This chain links TRBV5-1 with TRBJ2-3; 11 bases are a match to TRBD2. V shed 6 bases, J shed 6 bases, and the junction held 15 bases outside the gene matches. This CDR3 contains 17 residues. Germline loops: CDR1 SGHRS, CDR2 YFSETQ. The CDR3 nucleotides read TGCGCCAGCACCTCTACTAGCGGGAGCGTGGCCCGGGATACGCAGTATTTT. The encoded protein is CASTSTSGSVARDTQYF.

This clonotype was recorded at least ten times. The CDR3 DNA reads TGCAGTGCTAGTGGACAAGAGAGAAACATTCAGTACTTC. Amino acid sequence: CSASGQERNIQYF. This chain connects TRBV20-1 to TRBJ2-4; D might be TRBD1 (5 bases). Trimming left V 3 bases short and J 6 bases short, with 12 bases between. Germline CDR1 and CDR2: DFQATT and SNEGSKA (reference sequence). This CDR3 has 13 residues.

This chain connects TRBV24-1 to TRBJ2-7; perhaps TRBD2 as D (6 bases). This CDR3 contains 12 residues. CDR1 is KGHDR and CDR2 is SFDVKD in the germline V gene. V shed 11 bases and J shed 2 bases, with 12 bases lying between them. The CDR3 protein is CANAWTTYEQYF. The CDR3 nucleotides are TGTGCCAACGCATGGACTACCTACGAGCAGTACTTC.

This clonotype was detected only a few times. The chain uses TRBV20-1 and TRBJ2-7; 8 bases agree with TRBD2. The CDR3 is made up of 12 amino acids. V lost 6 bases, J lost 2 bases, and 3 bases stayed unmatched. CDR1 is DFQATT, CDR2 SNEGSKA, per germline (reference sequence). The CDR3 coding sequence is TGCAGTGCCCGAGCGGGAGCCTACGAGCAGTACTTC. This codes for CSARAGAYEQYF.

V gene TRBV10-3 combines with J gene TRBJ2-7; a weak D match, TRBD2 (5 bases). With 5 bases removed from V and 2 bases from J, the gap between germline ends came to 10 bases. This CDR3 is built from 13 residues. The V gene's germline CDR1 is ENHRY and CDR2 SYGVKD. The CDR3 here is CAISSAGTYEQYF. In DNA, the CDR3 is TGTGCCATCAGTTCGGCCGGGACCTACGAGCAGTACTTC.

This clonotype has just a few counts. The chain carries TRBV27 and TRBJ1-6; TRBD1 matches at 7 bases. Trimming cost V 6 bases and J 4 bases; bases outside gene matches: 9. This CDR3 comprises 16 residues. Per germline, CDR1 MNHEY and CDR2 SMNVEV (reference sequence). In DNA, the CDR3 is TGTGCCAGCAGAATGCTGGGACAGCTGTATAATTCACCCCTCCACTTT. Its translation: CASRMLGQLYNSPLHF.

This clonotype turned up a few times. The gene calls are TRBV6-2 or TRBV6-3 and TRBJ2-5, with 7 bases that match TRBD2. The length of the CDR3 is 11 residues. CDR1 is MNHEY, CDR2 SVGEGT, per germline. V trimming: 11 bases; J trimming: 7 bases; junction bases outside the gene matches: 7. CDR3 bases: TGTGCCTCCCGGGGAGGGGTGACCCAGTACTTC. This gives the protein CASRGGVTQYF.

This chain joins TRBV3-1 and TRBJ2-2; 11 bases are a match to TRBD2. There are 17 residues in the CDR3. V was clipped by 2 bases and J by 5 bases; unmatched bases: 7. Per germline, CDR1 LGHDT and CDR2 YNNKEL (reference sequence). The CDR3 coding sequence is TGTGCCAGCAGCCAACTAGCGGGGGGCGTTTGGACCGGGGAGCTGTTTTTT. Translating it yields CASSQLAGGVWTGELFF.

The chain uses TRBV6-2 or TRBV6-3 and TRBJ1-5; a weak D match, TRBD1 (5 bases). The CDR3 totals 14 residues. CDR1 MNHEY and CDR2 SVGEGT come from the germline V gene. With 2 bases removed from V and 5 bases from J, the gap between germline ends came to 10 bases. The CDR3 region is CASSYGAGDQPQHF. CDR3 coding DNA: TGTGCCAGCAGTTACGGGGCAGGAGATCAGCCCCAGCATTTT.

A few counts support this clonotype. This sequence joins TRBV30 and TRBJ2-3; 14 positions agree with TRBD2. Germline trimming cut 3 bases from V and 5 bases from J; bases unmatched to any gene: 7. The length of the CDR3 is 16 residues. Germline V gene sequence: CDR1 GTSNPN, CDR2 SVGIG (reference sequence). CDR3 residues: CAWRPGLAGEGDTQYF. The CDR3 DNA follows: TGTGCCTGGAGGCCGGGACTAGCGGGAGAGGGAGATACGCAGTATTTT. The whole variable domain, filled in from reference TRBV30 and TRBJ2-3, reads SQTIHQWPATLVQPVGSPLSLECTVEGTSNPNLYWYRQAAGRGLQLLFYSVGIGQISSEVPQNLSASRPQDRQFILSSKKLLLSDSGFYLCAWRPGLAGEGDTQYFGPGTRLTVL.

As for this clonotype: A clone one base away is much larger, so this may be a read error. The CDR3 protein is CASSPGTGSPDTQNF. The CDR3 DNA follows: TGTGCCAGCTCACCTGGAACAGGGAGCCCAGATACGCAGAATTTT. The chain employs TRBV18 and TRBJ2-3; D possibly corresponds to TRBD1 (6 bases). The germline gives CDR1 KGHSH, CDR2 LQKENI. The CDR3 length is 15 residues.

This clonotype has just a few counts. The chain recombines TRBV10-3 with TRBJ2-4; TRBD1 matches 7 bases. CDR3 length equals 17 residues. CDR1 and CDR2 (germline): ENHRY, SYGVKD. J gave up 4 bases and V 0 bases, and 9 bases lay outside the gene matches. CDR3 protein: CAISESLLPGQKNIQYF. The CDR3 DNA reads TGTGCCATCAGTGAGTCGTTGCTCCCGGGACAGAAAAACATTCAGTACTTC.

The CDR3, as DNA: TGCAGCGTGCACAGGGAAGTGAGCACTGAAGCTTTCTTT. Amino acid sequence: CSVHREVSTEAFF. This chain uses TRBV29-1 with TRBJ1-1; possible D gene TRBD1, 6 bases. The germline V gene has CDR1 SQVTM and CDR2 ANQGSEA. This CDR3 comprises 13 residues. Trimming cost V 6 bases and J 4 bases, with 15 bases left between them.

The table lists this clonotype with a few counts. The J gene is TRBJ2-3, the V gene TRBV7-2; 9 bases are a match to TRBD2. The CDR3 is 14 amino acids. Trimming at V came to 3 bases and at J to 3 bases, leaving 1 base not matched to a gene. Germline CDR1 and CDR2: SGHTA and FQGNSA. CDR3 amino acids: CASSFGLATDTQYF. CDR3 DNA sequence: TGTGCCAGCAGCTTCGGACTAGCGACAGATACGCAGTATTTT.

The rearrangement joins TRBV7-6 to TRBJ2-7; no firm D call. This CDR3 contains 13 residues. V was pared by 7 bases and J by 6 bases, with 16 bases between. CDR1 and CDR2 (germline): SGHVS, FNYEAQ. The CDR3 spells CASTPNPMSEQYF. In nucleotides, the CDR3 is TGTGCCAGCACCCCGAACCCCATGAGCGAGCAGTACTTC.

The chain is built from TRBV2 and TRBJ2-3, with TRBD2 matching 11 bases. Trimming cost V 5 bases and J 2 bases; bases outside gene matches: 9. This CDR3 contains 17 residues. CDR1 and CDR2 (germline): SNHLY, FYNNEI. The CDR3 sequence: CASSFQTSGAITDTQYF. In nucleotides, the CDR3 is TGTGCCAGCAGTTTCCAGACTAGCGGGGCCATCACAGATACGCAGTATTTT.

V is TRBV3-1 and J is TRBJ2-2; D tentatively reads TRBD1 or TRBD2 (5 bases each). The CDR3 length is 12 residues. The germline V gene encodes CDR1 LGHDT and CDR2 YNNKEL (reference sequence). Trimming removed 4 bases at V and 11 bases at J, with 11 bases between. The CDR3 nucleotides read TGTGCCAGCAGCCCGGGACCGGATGAGCTGTTTTTT. It yields the protein CASSPGPDELFF.

This clonotype occurred many times. The chain combines TRBV3-1 with TRBJ1-2; 7 positions agree with TRBD1. The CDR3 extends over 12 amino acids. Germline V gene lookup returns CDR1 LGHDT and CDR2 YNNKEL (reference sequence). Losses at the gene ends were 5 bases for V and 4 bases for J; bases not matched to a gene: 1. The CDR3, as DNA: TGTGCCAGCAGCGGACAGGTCTATGGCTACACCTTC. As protein: CASSGQVYGYTF.

This clonotype was counted many times. The J gene is TRBJ2-7, the V gene TRBV2; D unclear. Germline V lookup: CDR1 SNHLY, CDR2 FYNNEI. Trimming shortened V by 0 bases and J by 4 bases, and 4 bases separated the two germline ends. There are 12 residues in the CDR3. The DNA for the CDR3 is TGTGCCAGCAGTGAAGCGGGTTACGAGCAGTACTTC. Its translation: CASSEAGYEQYF.

This sequence joins TRBV6-5 and TRBJ2-7, with D possibly TRBD1 on 6 matching bases. V lost 6 bases, J lost 3 bases, and 12 bases lay in between. The CDR3 is 13 amino acids. Germline CDR1 and CDR2: MNHEY and SVGAGI. CDR3 DNA: TGTGCCAGCAGCTTCCGGGACAACTACGAGCAGTACTTC. Translation gives CASSFRDNYEQYF.

The chain is built from TRBV7-6 and TRBJ2-3; maybe TRBD2 (6 bases). The length of the CDR3 is 16 residues. Germline assignment: CDR1 SGHVS and CDR2 FNYEAQ. Trimming removed 5 bases at V and 0 bases at J, with 15 bases between. In nucleotides, the CDR3 is TGTGCCAGCAGCGATCTAGCGATATCGAGCACAGATACGCAGTATTTT. Protein sequence: CASSDLAISSTDTQYF.

This clonotype was picked up a small number of times. V gene TRBV29-1 combines with J gene TRBJ2-3; 8 bases map to TRBD2. Germline V gives CDR1 SQVTM, CDR2 ANQGSEA. The CDR3 extends over 18 amino acids. With V trimmed by 6 bases and J by 2 bases, 19 bases remained unmatched. CDR3 in amino acids: CSVAGIDGGGVATDTQYF. The CDR3, as DNA: TGCAGCGTCGCAGGGATAGACGGGGGGGGGGTTGCCACAGATACGCAGTATTTT.

The chain carries TRBV24-1 and TRBJ2-1; D is perhaps TRBD1 (5 bases). Germline CDR1 is KGHDR and CDR2 is SFDVKD. V was trimmed by 5 bases and J by 8 bases, leaving 12 bases between them. The CDR3 is 13 amino acids. This chain's CDR3 is CATSGITRDEQFF. CDR3 coding DNA: TGTGCCACCAGTGGGATCACCAGGGATGAGCAGTTCTTC.